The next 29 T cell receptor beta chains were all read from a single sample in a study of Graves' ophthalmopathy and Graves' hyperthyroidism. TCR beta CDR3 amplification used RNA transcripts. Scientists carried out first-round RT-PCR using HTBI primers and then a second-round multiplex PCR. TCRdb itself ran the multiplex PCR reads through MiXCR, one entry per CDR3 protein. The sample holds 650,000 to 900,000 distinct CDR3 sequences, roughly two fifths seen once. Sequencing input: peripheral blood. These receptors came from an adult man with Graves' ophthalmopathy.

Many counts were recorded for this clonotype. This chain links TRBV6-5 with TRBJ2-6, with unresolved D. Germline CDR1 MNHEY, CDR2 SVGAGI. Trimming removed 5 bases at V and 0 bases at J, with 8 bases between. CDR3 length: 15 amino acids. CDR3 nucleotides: TGTGCCAGCAGTCCCGTACACTCTGGGGCCAACGTCCTGACTTTC. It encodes CASSPVHSGANVLTF.

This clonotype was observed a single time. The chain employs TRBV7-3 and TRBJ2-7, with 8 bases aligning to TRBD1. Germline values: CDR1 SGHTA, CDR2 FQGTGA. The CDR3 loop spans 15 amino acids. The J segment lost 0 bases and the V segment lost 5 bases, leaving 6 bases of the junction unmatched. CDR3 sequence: CASSGDRLVSYEQYF. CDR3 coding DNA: TGTGCCAGCAGCGGGGACAGGCTAGTCTCCTACGAGCAGTACTTC.

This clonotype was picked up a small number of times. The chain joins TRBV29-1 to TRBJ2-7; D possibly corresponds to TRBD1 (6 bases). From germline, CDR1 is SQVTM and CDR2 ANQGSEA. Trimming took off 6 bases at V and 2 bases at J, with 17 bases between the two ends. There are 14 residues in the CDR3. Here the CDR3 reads CSVERTTGTYEQYF. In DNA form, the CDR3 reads TGCAGCGTCGAAAGAACTACAGGGACCTACGAGCAGTACTTC.

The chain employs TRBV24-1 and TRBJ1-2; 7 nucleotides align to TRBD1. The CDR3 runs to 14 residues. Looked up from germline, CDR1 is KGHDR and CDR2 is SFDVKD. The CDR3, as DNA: TGTGCTAGCGACAGGGCAAGGAGGAACTATGGCTACACCTTC. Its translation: CASDRARRNYGYTF.

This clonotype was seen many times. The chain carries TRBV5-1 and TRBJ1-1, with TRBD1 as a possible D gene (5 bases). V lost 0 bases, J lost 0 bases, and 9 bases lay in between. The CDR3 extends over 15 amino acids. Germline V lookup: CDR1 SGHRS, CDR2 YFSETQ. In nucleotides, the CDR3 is TGCGCCAGCAGCTTGGACCGGGGCATGAACACTGAAGCTTTCTTT. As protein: CASSLDRGMNTEAFF.

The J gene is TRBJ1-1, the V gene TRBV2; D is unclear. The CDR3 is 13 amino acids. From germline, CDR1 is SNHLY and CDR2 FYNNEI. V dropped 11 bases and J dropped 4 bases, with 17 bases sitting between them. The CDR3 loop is CAWSPPVGTEAFF. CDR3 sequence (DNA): TGTGCCTGGAGTCCCCCTGTAGGCACTGAAGCTTTCTTT.

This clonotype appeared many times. CDR3 sequence: CASSSESSNQPQHF. DNA of the CDR3: TGTGCCAGCAGCTCCGAAAGTAGCAATCAGCCCCAGCATTTT. The chain has TRBV7-9 and TRBJ1-5; D uncertain. In germline, CDR1 is SEHNR, CDR2 FQNEAQ (reference sequence). V was clipped by 4 bases and J by 0 bases, with 7 bases between them. The CDR3 sequence is 14 residues long.

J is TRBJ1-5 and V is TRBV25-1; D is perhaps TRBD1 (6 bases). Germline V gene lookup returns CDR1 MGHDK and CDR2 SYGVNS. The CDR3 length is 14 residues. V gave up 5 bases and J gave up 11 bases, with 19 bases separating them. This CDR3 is CASSPTGMEETQHF. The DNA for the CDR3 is TGTGCCAGCAGTCCCACAGGGATGGAGGAGACCCAGCATTTT.

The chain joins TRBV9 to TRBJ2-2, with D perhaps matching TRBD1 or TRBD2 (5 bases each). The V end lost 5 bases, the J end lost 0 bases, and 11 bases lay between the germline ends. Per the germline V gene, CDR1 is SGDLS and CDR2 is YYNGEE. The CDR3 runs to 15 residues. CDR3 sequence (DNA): TGTGCCAGCAGTACGGGACGACCGAACACCGGGGAGCTGTTTTTT. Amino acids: CASSTGRPNTGELFF.

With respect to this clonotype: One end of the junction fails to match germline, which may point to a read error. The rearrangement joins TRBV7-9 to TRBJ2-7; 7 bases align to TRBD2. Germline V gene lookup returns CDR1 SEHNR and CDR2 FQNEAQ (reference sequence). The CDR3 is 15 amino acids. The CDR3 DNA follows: TGTGCCAGCAGCCGAGGTGGTAGCGGGTCCTACGAGCAGTGCTTC. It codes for CASSRGGSGSYEQCF.

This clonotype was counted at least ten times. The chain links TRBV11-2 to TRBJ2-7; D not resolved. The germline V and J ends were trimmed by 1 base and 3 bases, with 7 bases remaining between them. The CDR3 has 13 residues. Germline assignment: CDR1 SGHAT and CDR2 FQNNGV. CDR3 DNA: TGTGCCAGCAGCTTAGGACTCCACTACGAGCAGTACTTC. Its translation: CASSLGLHYEQYF.

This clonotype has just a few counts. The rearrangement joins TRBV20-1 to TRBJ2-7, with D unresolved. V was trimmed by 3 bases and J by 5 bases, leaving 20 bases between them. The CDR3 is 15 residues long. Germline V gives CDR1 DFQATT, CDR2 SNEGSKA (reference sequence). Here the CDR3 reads CSASTPSSRIHEQYF. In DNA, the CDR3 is TGCAGTGCTAGCACGCCGAGCAGTAGAATCCACGAGCAGTACTTC.

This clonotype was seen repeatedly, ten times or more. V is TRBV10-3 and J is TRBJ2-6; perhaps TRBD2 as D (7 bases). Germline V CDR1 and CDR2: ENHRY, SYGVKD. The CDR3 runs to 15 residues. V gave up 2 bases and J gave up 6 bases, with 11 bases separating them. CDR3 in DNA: TGTGCCATCAGTGAGGGGGGGGGCTCGGCCAACGTCCTGACTTTC. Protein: CAISEGGGSANVLTF.

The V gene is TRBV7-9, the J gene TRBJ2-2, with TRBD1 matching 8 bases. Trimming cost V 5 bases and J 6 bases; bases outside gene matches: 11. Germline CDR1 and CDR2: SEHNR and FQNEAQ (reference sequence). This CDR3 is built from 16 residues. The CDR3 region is CASSAGQGVFAGELFF. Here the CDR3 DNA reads TGTGCCAGCAGCGCCGGACAGGGTGTTTTCGCCGGGGAGCTGTTTTTT.

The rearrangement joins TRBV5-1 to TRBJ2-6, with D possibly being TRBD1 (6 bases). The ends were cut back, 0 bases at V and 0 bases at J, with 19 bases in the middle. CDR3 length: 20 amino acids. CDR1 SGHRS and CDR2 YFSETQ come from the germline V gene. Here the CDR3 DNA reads TGCGCCAGCAGCTTGGGAACGATCCAGGGGACCTACTCTGGGGCCAACGTCCTGACTTTC. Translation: CASSLGTIQGTYSGANVLTF.

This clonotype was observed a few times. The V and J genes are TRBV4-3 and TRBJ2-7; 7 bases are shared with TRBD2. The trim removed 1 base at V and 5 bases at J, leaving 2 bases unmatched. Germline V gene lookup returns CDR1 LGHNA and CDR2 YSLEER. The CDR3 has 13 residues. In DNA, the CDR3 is TGCGCCAGCAGCCAAGGAAGCGGGGACGAGCAGTACTTC. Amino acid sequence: CASSQGSGDEQYF.

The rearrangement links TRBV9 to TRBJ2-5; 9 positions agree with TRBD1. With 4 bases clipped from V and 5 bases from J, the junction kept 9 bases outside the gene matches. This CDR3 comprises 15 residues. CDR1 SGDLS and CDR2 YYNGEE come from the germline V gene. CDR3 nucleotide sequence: TGTGCCAGCAGCTTAGAGGGGACAGGGTTGGAGACCCAGTACTTC. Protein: CASSLEGTGLETQYF.

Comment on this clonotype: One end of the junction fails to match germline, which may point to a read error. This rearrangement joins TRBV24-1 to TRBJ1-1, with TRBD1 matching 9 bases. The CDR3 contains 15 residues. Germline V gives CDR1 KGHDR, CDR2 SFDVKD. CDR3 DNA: TGTGCCAGCAGTTTATTCACAGGGGGCGCGGTTGAAGCTTTCTTT. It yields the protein CASSLFTGGAVEAFF.

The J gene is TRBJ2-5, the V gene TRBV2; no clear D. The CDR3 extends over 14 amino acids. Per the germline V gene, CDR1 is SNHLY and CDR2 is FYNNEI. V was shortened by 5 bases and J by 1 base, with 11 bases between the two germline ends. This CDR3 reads CASSSYQLQETQYF. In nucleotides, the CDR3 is TGTGCCAGCAGTTCTTACCAACTCCAAGAGACCCAGTACTTC.

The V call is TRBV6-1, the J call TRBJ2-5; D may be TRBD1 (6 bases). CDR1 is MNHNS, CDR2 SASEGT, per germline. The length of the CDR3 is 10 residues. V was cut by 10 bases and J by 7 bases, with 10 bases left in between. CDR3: CATQQGTQYF. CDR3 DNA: TGTGCCACCCAACAGGGGACCCAGTACTTC.

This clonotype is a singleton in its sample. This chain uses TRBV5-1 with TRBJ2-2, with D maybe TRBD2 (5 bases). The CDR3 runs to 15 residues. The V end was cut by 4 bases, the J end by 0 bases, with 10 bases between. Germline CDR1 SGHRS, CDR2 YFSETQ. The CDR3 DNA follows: TGCGCCAGCAGCGAGCGGCCCCCGAACACCGGGGAGCTGTTTTTT. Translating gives CASSERPPNTGELFF.

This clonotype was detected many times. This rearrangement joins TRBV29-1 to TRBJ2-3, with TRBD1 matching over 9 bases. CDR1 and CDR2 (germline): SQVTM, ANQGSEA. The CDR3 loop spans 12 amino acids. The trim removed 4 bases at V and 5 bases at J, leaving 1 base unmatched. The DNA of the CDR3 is TGCAGCGTTGGACAGGGGGGAGATACGCAGTATTTT. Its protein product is CSVGQGGDTQYF.

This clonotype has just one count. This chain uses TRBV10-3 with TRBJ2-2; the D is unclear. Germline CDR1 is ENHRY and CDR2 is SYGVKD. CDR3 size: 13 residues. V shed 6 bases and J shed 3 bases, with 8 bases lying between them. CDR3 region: CAISGGDTGELFF. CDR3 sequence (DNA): TGTGCCATCAGCGGTGGTGACACCGGGGAGCTGTTTTTT.

The CDR3 sequence is CASSHPGPRDTEAFF. CDR3 nucleotide sequence: TGTGCCAGCAGCCATCCGGGCCCCAGGGACACTGAAGCTTTCTTT. The chain combines TRBV7-9 with TRBJ1-1; a weak D match, TRBD1 (5 bases). Trimming removed 5 bases at V and 3 bases at J, with 16 bases between. CDR3 length: 15 amino acids. In germline, CDR1 is SEHNR, CDR2 FQNEAQ (reference sequence).

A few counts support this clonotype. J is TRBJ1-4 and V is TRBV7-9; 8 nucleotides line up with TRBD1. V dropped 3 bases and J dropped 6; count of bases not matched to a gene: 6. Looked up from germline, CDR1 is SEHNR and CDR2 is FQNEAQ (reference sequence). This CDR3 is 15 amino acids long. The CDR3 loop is CASSLYSGGYEKLFF. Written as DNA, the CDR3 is TGTGCCAGCAGCTTGTACTCAGGGGGCTATGAAAAACTGTTTTTT.

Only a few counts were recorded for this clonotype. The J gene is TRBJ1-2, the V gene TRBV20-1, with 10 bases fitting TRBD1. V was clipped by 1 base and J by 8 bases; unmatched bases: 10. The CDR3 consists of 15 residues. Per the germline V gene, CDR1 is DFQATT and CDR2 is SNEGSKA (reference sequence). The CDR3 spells CSARAPGTGVEGYTF. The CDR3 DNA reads TGCAGTGCTAGAGCCCCCGGGACAGGGGTTGAGGGCTACACCTTC.

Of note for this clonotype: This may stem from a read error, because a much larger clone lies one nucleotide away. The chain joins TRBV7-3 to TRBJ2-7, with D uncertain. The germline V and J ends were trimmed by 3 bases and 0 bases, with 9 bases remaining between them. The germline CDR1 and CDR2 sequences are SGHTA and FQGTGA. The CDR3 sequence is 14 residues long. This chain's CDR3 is CASSFVATSYEQYV. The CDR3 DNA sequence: TGTGCCAGCAGCTTCGTCGCAACCTCCTACGAGCAGTACGTC.

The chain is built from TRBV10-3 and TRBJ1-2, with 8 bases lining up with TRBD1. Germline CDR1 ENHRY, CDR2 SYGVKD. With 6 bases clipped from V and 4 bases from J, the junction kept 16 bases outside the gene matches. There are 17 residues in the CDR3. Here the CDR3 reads CAIRKDRDRTKFYGYTF. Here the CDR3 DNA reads TGTGCCATCAGAAAGGACAGGGACCGTACCAAATTCTATGGCTACACCTTC.

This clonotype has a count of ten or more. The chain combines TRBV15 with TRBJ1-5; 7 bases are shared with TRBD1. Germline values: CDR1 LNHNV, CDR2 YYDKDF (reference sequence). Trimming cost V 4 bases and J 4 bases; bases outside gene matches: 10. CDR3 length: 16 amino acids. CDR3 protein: CATSNWWTGDNQPQHF. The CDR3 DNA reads TGTGCCACCAGCAATTGGTGGACAGGCGATAATCAGCCCCAGCATTTT.